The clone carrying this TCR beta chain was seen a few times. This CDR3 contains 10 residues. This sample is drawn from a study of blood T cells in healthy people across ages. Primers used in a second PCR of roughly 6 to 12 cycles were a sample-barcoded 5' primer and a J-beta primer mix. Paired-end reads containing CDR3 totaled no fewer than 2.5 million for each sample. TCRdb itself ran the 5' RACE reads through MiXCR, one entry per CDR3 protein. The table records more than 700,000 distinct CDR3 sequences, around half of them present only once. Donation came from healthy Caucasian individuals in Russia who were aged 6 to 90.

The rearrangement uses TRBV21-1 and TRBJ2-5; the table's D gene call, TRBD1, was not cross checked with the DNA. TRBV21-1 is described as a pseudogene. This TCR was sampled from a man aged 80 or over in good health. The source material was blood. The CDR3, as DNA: TGTGCCGCCCCCTTAGAGACCCAGTACTTC. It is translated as CAAPLETQYF.